The sequence of this T cell receptor beta chain was determined in a study of cytomegalovirus exposure and HLA in healthy donors. Background on the study: Early released data had about 85 million unique TCRs, all coming from HLA-typed donors.

This CDR3 contains 11 residues. With 60 Vbeta and 13 Jbeta primers, the PCR was carried out. Repertoires were generated with immunoSEQ multiplex PCR, while TCRdb's copy carries only in-frame clones and drops some. The table lists approximately 240,000 clones, around 88% of them singletons. J is TRBJ2-5 and V is TRBV21-1; TRBD2, the table's D call, lacks a check against the DNA. TRBV21-1 is classified as a pseudogene. This sequence originates from a young woman in good health and CMV-seronegative. Input material: PBMCs. Here the CDR3 DNA reads TGTGCCAGCAGCAATAAAGAGACCCAGTACTTC. It translates to CASSNKETQYF.